The rows below give T cell receptor beta chains drawn from one sample of a study of cytomegalovirus exposure and HLA in healthy donors. Only in-frame clones appear in the TCRdb table, and some are missing; sequencing was by immunoSEQ multiplex PCR. The repertoire holds hundreds of thousands of clones, with 70% to 85% as singletons. The sequenced sample was PBMCs. These receptors all stem from a woman in her sixties or seventies in good health and CMV-seropositive. Each CDR3 is given with its conserved first and last residue. D genes are given only for firm matches. Expanded clones are given a class, and other clones once, few, many or no size at all.

d_call clone_size j_call v_call cdr3_nt cdr3_aa
- - TRBJ1-5 TRBV19 TGTGCCAGTAGTTCAACAGGGTTTCGAAGCAATCAGCCCCAGCATTTT CASSSTGFRSNQPQHF
TRBD2 - TRBJ2-5 TRBV9 TGTGCCAGCAGCGGGGGGGGGAGGGAGACCCAGTACTTC CASSGGGRETQYF
- - TRBJ2-7 TRBV11-2 TGTGCCAGCAGTATGTTCGACGAGCAGTACTTC CASSMFDEQYF
TRBD1 - TRBJ1-4 TRBV10-3 TGTGCCATCAGTGAGACAAACAGGGGCCTTAATGAAAAACTGTTTTTT CAISETNRGLNEKLFF
TRBD2 - TRBJ2-3 TRBV5-1 TGCGCCAGCAGCTTGTCTAGCGGGAGACCCACAGATACGCAGTATTTT CASSLSSGRPTDTQYF
TRBD2 - TRBJ2-3 TRBV6-1 TGTGCCAGCACTAGCGGGGGAACAGATACGCAGTATTTT CASTSGGTDTQYF
- few TRBJ2-2 TRBV10-3 TGTGCCACCCGAGAACCTCAGAACACCGGGGAGCTGTTTTTT CATREPQNTGELFF
- - TRBJ1-3 TRBV9 TGTGCCAGCAGCGGACAGGATAACGGAAACACCATATATTTT CASSGQDNGNTIYF
TRBD1 once TRBJ2-7 TRBV27 TGTGCCAGCAGTTTAGGACAGGGGGTTCGGAACGAGCAGTACTTC CASSLGQGVRNEQYF
TRBD1 - TRBJ1-3 TRBV6-1 TGTGCCAGCAGTGAAGCGACAGGGGGCGCCTCTGGAAACACCATATATTTT CASSEATGGASGNTIYF
- few TRBJ1-3 TRBV5-1 TGCGCCAGCAGCCTAAACGGACAATTTGGAAACACCATATATTTT CASSLNGQFGNTIYF
- - TRBJ2-7 TRBV4-1 TGCGCCAGCAGCCAAGAAGGGGGGGGACACTACGAGCAGTACTTC CASSQEGGGHYEQYF
TRBD2 - TRBJ2-1 TRBV2 TGTGCCAGCCTAGCGGGAGCGTTCTACAATGAGCAGTTCTTC CASLAGAFYNEQFF
TRBD2 few TRBJ2-2 TRBV9 TGTGCCAGCAGCGCAGACAGAGGTCTCGGGGGGTCGAACACCGGGGAGCTGTTTTTT CASSADRGLGGSNTGELFF
- - TRBJ1-3 TRBV5-1 TGCGCCAGCAGCTTGACGGCTGGAAACACCATATATTTT CASSLTAGNTIYF
TRBD2 - TRBJ2-7 TRBV28 TGTGCCAGCAGTGGGCCTAGCGGAGTTTACGAGCAGTACTTC CASSGPSGVYEQYF
TRBD1 few TRBJ1-2 TRBV28 TGTGCCAGCGCGGACAGGGGGCATGTCTATGGCTACACCTTC CASADRGHVYGYTF
- - TRBJ2-5 TRBV7-7 TGTGCCAGCAGCTTAGGCAGGGAGGAAGAGACCCAGTACTTC CASSLGREEETQYF
TRBD2 - TRBJ2-3 TRBV9 TGTGCCAGCAGCGTAGGTCTAGCGGGAGACACAGATACGCAGTATTTT CASSVGLAGDTDTQYF
- - TRBJ1-2 TRBV28 TGTGCCAGCAGTACCCCTACCCTCTTTGGAGGCGTTTCATTAGAGGTTGGCTACACCTTC CASSTPTLFGGVSLEVGYTF
TRBD2 - TRBJ2-1 TRBV7-6 TGTGCCAGCAGCTCCGGGACTAGCGTAGGGAATGAGCAGTTCTTC CASSSGTSVGNEQFF
- - TRBJ2-3 TRBV2 TGTGCCAGCAGCCCGTACACAGATACGCAGTATTTT CASSPYTDTQYF
- - TRBJ1-2 TRBV27 TGTGCCAGCAGCCAAGGGATGGGGGGTAAAATCTATGGCTACACCTTC CASSQGMGGKIYGYTF
TRBD1 - TRBJ1-2 TRBV11-2 TGTGCCAGCAGCTTAGGGAAGGGACAGTCATTGAGGGGCTACACCTTC CASSLGKGQSLRGYTF
- - TRBJ2-1 TRBV7-5 TGTGTCAGAAGCCCCCGTAGGCGTCCGCGGGAGGGCCTCTGGGATGAGCAGTTCTTC CVRSPRRRPREGLWDEQFF
- - TRBJ2-2 TRBV5-1 TGCGCCAGCAGCTTTTCCCGTGTGGGTAGCGCGAACACCGGGGAGCTGTTTTTT CASSFSRVGSANTGELFF
TRBD1 few TRBJ2-3 TRBV28 TGTGCCAGCAGCCCCATCGACAGGGGTCCAAGCACAGATACGCAGTATTTT CASSPIDRGPSTDTQYF
- - TRBJ1-1 TRBV10-2 TGCGCCAGCAGTGAGTCTTTTGGCGGGAGCACTGAAGCTTTCTTT CASSESFGGSTEAFF
TRBD1 - TRBJ1-6 TRBV2 TGTGCCAGCAGTGGGCAGGGGGCGGGTTCACCCCTCCACTTT CASSGQGAGSPLHF
- - TRBJ1-1 TRBV30 TGTGCCCTGGAACTAAGTGAAGCTTTCTTT CALELSEAFF
- few TRBJ1-6 TRBV27 TGTGCCAGCAGTTCCTACAGGGCGAATTTGAATTCACCCCTCCACTTT CASSSYRANLNSPLHF
- - TRBJ1-4 TRBV28 TGTGCCAGCAGTTTATTCGGGACATCAAATGAAAAACTGTTTTTT CASSLFGTSNEKLFF
- few TRBJ1-1 TRBV10-3 TGTGCCAGCAGTCCGGGACTTTTGAGGGAAGCTTTCTTT CASSPGLLREAFF
TRBD2 few TRBJ2-3 TRBV5-1 TGCGCCAGCAGCACAAGACTAGCGGGGTTCACAGATACGCAGTATTTT CASSTRLAGFTDTQYF
TRBD1 - TRBJ2-7 TRBV28 TGTGCCAGCAGGGGACAGGGGAACTACGAGCAGTACTTC CASRGQGNYEQYF
TRBD2 - TRBJ2-5 TRBV2 TGTGCCGCTAGGGCGGGGGGGCGCGGGGAGACCCAGTACTTC CAARAGGRGETQYF
- - TRBJ1-3 TRBV5-1 TGCGCCAGCAGCTCTAAGACAGGTGGAAACACCATATATTTT CASSSKTGGNTIYF
- - TRBJ2-3 TRBV10-3 TGTGCCATCAGTGTAGCCGGGAGCACAGATACGCAGTATTTT CAISVAGSTDTQYF
- - TRBJ2-3 TRBV9 TGTGCCAGCAGCCCCGAGGGCAGCAGCACAGATACGCAGTATTTT CASSPEGSSTDTQYF
TRBD2 - TRBJ2-1 TRBV6-6 TGTGCCAGCAGTCCCGTTCGTGCGGGAGACAATGAGCAGTTCTTC CASSPVRAGDNEQFF
TRBD2 once TRBJ2-1 TRBV28 TGTGCCAGCAGTTCACCAACTAGCGGGAGGGACTATGAGCAGTTCTTC CASSSPTSGRDYEQFF
- - TRBJ1-1 TRBV27 TGTGCCAGCAGCCGCAGTCGGGTGGGCACTGAAGCTTTCTTT CASSRSRVGTEAFF
- - TRBJ1-5 TRBV2 TGTGCCAGCAGTGCCTCACGGAGTAGCAATCAGCCCCAGCATTTT CASSASRSSNQPQHF
- - TRBJ2-5 TRBV7-2 TGTGCCAGCAGGAAAACAGGGTACCAAGAGACCCAGTACTTC CASRKTGYQETQYF
- - TRBJ2-5 TRBV6-5 TGTGCCAGCAGTTACAACGGGGGCCAAGAGACCCAGTACTTC CASSYNGGQETQYF
- - TRBJ1-2 TRBV6-1 TGTGCCAGCAGTCCCATGGGCGGGGCCTATGGCTACACCTTC CASSPMGGAYGYTF
- - TRBJ2-3 TRBV7-8 TGTGCCAGCAGCTTTTACCGGGTCCGGGTGGCAGATACGCAGTATTTT CASSFYRVRVADTQYF
- - TRBJ2-2 TRBV5-1 TGCGCCAGCAGCTTGAGGGGTCAGGGGAGTCGCACCGGGGAGCTGTTTTTT CASSLRGQGSRTGELFF
TRBD1 - TRBJ1-5 TRBV27 TGTGCCAGCAGTTACTCGGGACAGAGCAATCAGCCCCAGCATTTT CASSYSGQSNQPQHF
- - TRBJ2-7 TRBV5-1 TGCGCCAGCAGCTTGGAGCCCAACGGCGAGCAGTACTTC CASSLEPNGEQYF